Below are 10 T cell receptor beta chains sequenced from a single sample in a study of shared clonotypes between healthy human individuals. Generated by immunoSEQ multiplex PCR, the TCRdb table keeps only in-frame clones and is missing some. The sample holds about 1.1 million clones; approximately 75% are singletons and the top ten take 0.89%. What was sequenced was memory CD4+ T cells from PBMCs. Subset: CD45RA-negative fraction. The receptors derive from a man younger than 30 in good health. Some clones in this sample may be carry-over from other donors' samples.

This chain connects TRBV6-5 to TRBJ2-7, with D possibly TRBD1 on 5 matching bases. Germline V gene lookup returns CDR1 MNHEY and CDR2 SVGAGI. The CDR3 has 16 residues. The V and J ends lost 2 bases and 0 bases respectively, with 14 bases between them. The CDR3 region has the DNA TGTGCCAGCAGTTACCAGGGCAGGGCCAGCTCCTACGAGCAGTACTTC. This codes for CASSYQGRASSYEQYF.

J is TRBJ2-1 and V is TRBV2; D unclear. The CDR3 length is 14 residues. In germline, CDR1 is SNHLY, CDR2 FYNNEI. Trimming removed 1 base from V and 5 bases from J, with 9 bases in between. The CDR3 bases are TGTGCCAGCAGTGAAGGTGGGTTTAACAATGAGCAGTTCTTC. Translated, it gives CASSEGGFNNEQFF.

The J gene is TRBJ1-1, the V gene TRBV5-1; no reliable D call. The CDR3 has 15 amino acids. With 1 base removed from V and 4 bases from J, the gap between germline ends came to 14 bases. CDR1 is SGHRS, CDR2 YFSETQ, per germline. The CDR3 sequence is CASSLYGVTSTEAFF. CDR3 in DNA: TGCGCCAGCAGCTTGTACGGGGTTACATCCACTGAAGCTTTCTTT.

This clone was counted many times. The chain has TRBV28 and TRBJ1-4; TRBD1 matches at 9 bases. This CDR3 is built from 17 residues. J was trimmed by 7 bases and V by 5 bases; bases with no gene match: 14. Germline CDR1 and CDR2: MDHEN and SYDVKM. In DNA form, the CDR3 reads TGTGCCAGCAGTCCAGGAGGCGGGGGGACAGGGTTTGAAAAACTGTTTTTT. Protein: CASSPGGGGTGFEKLFF.

V and J are TRBV28 and TRBJ2-5, with unresolved D. The CDR3 has 15 residues. Germline V gene data show CDR1 as MDHEN and CDR2 as SYDVKM. Trimming took 5 bases from V and 5 from J, leaving 18 bases between them. In nucleotides, the CDR3 is TGTGCCAGCAGTCCACCCACCTGGGGTGGTGAGACCCAGTACTTC. It encodes CASSPPTWGGETQYF.

With respect to this clone: This sequence is one base from a far larger clone and is likely a read error. Other nucleotide sequences in the sample specify the same CDR3. The V gene is TRBV28, the J gene TRBJ1-2; D ambiguous. CDR1 is MDHEN, CDR2 SYDVKM, per germline. CDR3 length: 12 amino acids. CDR3 residues: CASSLRLYGYTF. The CDR3 DNA follows: TGTGCCAGCAGTTTAAGGCTCTATGGCTACACTTTC.

The gene calls are TRBV27 and TRBJ1-2; a weak D match, TRBD1 (6 bases). This CDR3 has 12 residues. Between the trimmed V and J ends, which lost 3 bases and 5 bases, there was a span of 7 bases. CDR1 and CDR2 (germline): MNHEY, SMNVEV (reference sequence). DNA for the CDR3: TGTGCCAGCAGTTTTACAGGGTATGGCTACACCTTC. It translates to CASSFTGYGYTF.

This clone came up a few times. The CDR3 DNA reads as TGTGCCAGCAGCTTCCTTACCGGGGAGCTGTTTTTT. Its protein is CASSFLTGELFF. The chain uses TRBV7-3 and TRBJ2-2; D unclear. The length of the CDR3 is 12 residues. Trimming left V 3 bases short and J 5 bases short, with 4 bases between. Germline V lookup: CDR1 SGHTA, CDR2 FQGTGA.

V and J are TRBV27 and TRBJ2-2; D not certain. This CDR3 comprises 16 residues. Germline lookup yields CDR1 MNHEY and CDR2 SMNVEV (reference sequence). V was shortened by 0 bases and J by 5 bases, with 13 bases between the two germline ends. CDR3: CASSLSRVLGTGELFF. The CDR3 DNA sequence: TGTGCCAGCAGTTTATCGCGAGTTTTAGGGACCGGGGAGCTGTTTTTT.

Notes on this clone: Other DNA sequences in this specimen translate into the identical CDR3. The chain employs TRBV30 and TRBJ1-1; possibly TRBD1 for D (5 bases). Trimming removed 0 bases from V and 6 bases from J, with 11 bases in between. CDR3 length equals 13 residues. Germline CDR1 GTSNPN, CDR2 SVGIG (reference sequence). The CDR3 DNA reads TGTGCCTGGAGTGTACGGGGGGGTGCTGAAGCTTTCTTT. As protein: CAWSVRGGAEAFF.